In this sample, the clone carrying this T cell receptor (beta chain) turned up a few times. The antigen is unknown. Trimming shortened V by 10 bases and J by 4 bases, and 20 bases separated the two germline ends. Germline lookup yields CDR1 LNHDA and CDR2 SQIVND (reference sequence). This CDR3 has 14 amino acids. Original analysis: Clinicopathological groups differed in CDR3, with these differences serving to build a distant-metastasis classifier for papillary thyroid cancer. TCRdb re-analyzed the PCR reads through MiXCR. V and J calls and clone size were set by TCRdb, not the authors. The sample has under 20,000 clones, roughly 23% seen once. Thyroid surgery had not been preceded by any treatment in any patient. This record comes from a study of metastatic and nonmetastatic thyroid tumors. Overall study context: The authors compared repertoires across blood and tumor or nodule tissue from malignant and benign thyroid patients.

Whole-study results and caveats: It was reported that TCR beta diversity was significantly higher in malignant thyroid tumors than benign nodules, in blood and tumor.

This chain connects TRBV19 to TRBJ2-7; D might be TRBD1 (6 bases). The receptor comes from a female donor with papillary thyroid cancer or a benign thyroid nodule (not recorded which). Some clones in this sample may be carry-over from other donors' samples. The source material was adjacent normal tissue. Here the CDR3 reads CATTEPLGGYEQYF. The CDR3, as DNA: TGTGCCACCACCGAACCGTTAGGGGGATACGAGCAGTACTTC.